A few counts support the clone carrying this TCR beta chain. TCRdb ran MiXCR on the RT-PCR reads and lists one entry per CDR3 protein. Counted here are fewer than 200,000 distinct CDR3 sequences, approximately 31% occurring once; the ten biggest clones make up roughly 3%. This specimen comes from a study of patients and donors after allogeneic stem cell transplantation. In germline, CDR1 is SGHRS, CDR2 YFSETQ. Trimming took 3 bases from V and 2 from J; bases not matched to a gene: 6. The CDR3 is 15 residues long. This receptor was identified in a human donor who was either an allogeneic HSCT recipient or a stem cell or donor lymphocyte infusion donor (not recorded which). It is not recorded whose cells these are; they may come from a transplant donor. The chain combines TRBV5-1 with TRBJ2-3, with TRBD1 matching 7 bases. Sequencing was done on a sample of blood, either unsorted or a sorted T cell fraction (not recorded which). CDR3 in amino acids: CASSSGTEPTDTQYF. CDR3 bases: TGCGCCAGCAGCTCCGGGACAGAACCCACAGATACGCAGTATTTT.